The clone carrying this TCR beta chain was observed a few times. Antigen unknown. These data are taken from a study of PD-1 blockade in classical Hodgkin lymphoma. The CDR3 is 19 amino acids. The V segment lost 3 bases and the J segment 1 base; nucleotides outside the gene matches: 7. The germline CDR1 and CDR2 sequences are SGHVS and FNYEAQ. TCRdb's table, derived via immunoSEQ multiplex PCR, lists solely in-frame clones and lacks some. The repertoire holds roughly 25,000 clones, approximately 80% seen once, with approximately 7.2% in the top ten. Study results and caveats: Excluded were patients who started nivolumab under 1 year after ASCT, a group that had lower diversity. Undefined causes, possibly disease activity or prior therapy, underlie the repertoire differences. Healthy donors reportedly exceeded newly diagnosed patients in baseline TCR diversity.

All the patients suffered relapse after autologous stem cell transplantation, and brentuximab vedotin exposure differed. This TCR came from a human donor with classical Hodgkin lymphoma. This sample comprised peripheral blood mononuclear cells (PBMCs), obtained at baseline. The chain employs TRBV7-6 and TRBJ2-3; 16 nucleotides align to TRBD2. CDR3 sequence: CASSFPGLAGGPGTDTQYF. CDR3 nucleotides: TGTGCCAGCAGCTTTCCGGGACTAGCGGGGGGGCCAGGCACAGATACGCAGTATTTT.